The clone carrying this T cell receptor beta chain was seen at least ten times. Its antigen remains unidentified. The record originates from a study of Graves' ophthalmopathy and Graves' hyperthyroidism. Where ophthalmopathy was present, donors had moderate-to-severe activity, CAS ≥3, NOSPECS ≥4 and duration under 3 months. Other autoimmune diseases, uncontrolled infections, pregnancy and lactation each led to patient exclusion. Germline V gene lookup returns CDR1 KGHSH and CDR2 LQKENI. The CDR3 has 14 amino acids. V lost 3 bases, J lost 4 bases, and 9 bases lay in between. General observations from the study: Distinction of ophthalmopathy from stable hyperthyroidism by a 13-signature model reached 85% to 90% sensitivity and 81.08% specificity.

Using RNA transcripts, the TCR beta CDR3 regions were amplified. An initial RT-PCR round employing HTBI primers preceded a second-round multiplex PCR. One entry per CDR3 protein, called by TCRdb with MiXCR from the multiplex PCR reads. The table includes about 480,000 distinct CDR3 sequences, roughly 14% detected once. The sequencing sample was made of blood. The chain combines TRBV18 with TRBJ2-2; D not resolved. This receptor was taken from a woman aged 25 to 39 with Graves' ophthalmopathy. CDR3 DNA: TGTGCCAGCTCACCTCTCAGCCCCACCGGGGAGCTGTTTTTT. The encoded protein is CASSPLSPTGELFF.